This T cell receptor beta chain was sequenced for a study of CD8 T cells in ankylosing spondylitis. The study, taken as a whole, reports: Researchers reportedly found disease-linked clones significantly enriched in matched ankylosing spondylitis synovial fluid. Relatively rare in peripheral blood, disease-linked clones were also CD8+. Some of these motif variants have turned up before, in reports on reactive arthritis synovial fluid and blood. Made up of fewer than 10 highly homologous variants, a TCR beta motif appeared characteristic of ankylosing spondylitis blood.

Quantitative 5'-RACE with molecular barcodes was used to make the TCR beta libraries. Using its own MiXCR run on the 5' RACE reads, TCRdb lists one record per CDR3 protein. The sample yields a few hundred thousand distinct CDR3 sequences, 17% seen once. This clonotype was seen a few times. Its specificity is not known. The CDR3 is 13 residues long. Germline assignment: CDR1 DFQATT and CDR2 SNEGSKA (reference sequence). V gave up 1 base and J gave up 6 bases, with 13 bases separating them. This rearrangement joins TRBV20-1 to TRBJ2-7, with unresolved D. Sequences were obtained from blood, either unsorted or a sorted T cell fraction (not recorded which). This clonotype originated in a male donor with ankylosing spondylitis. The CDR3 here is CSARVPPFVEQYF. For the CDR3, the DNA is TGCAGTGCTAGAGTCCCTCCTTTTGTCGAGCAGTACTTC.